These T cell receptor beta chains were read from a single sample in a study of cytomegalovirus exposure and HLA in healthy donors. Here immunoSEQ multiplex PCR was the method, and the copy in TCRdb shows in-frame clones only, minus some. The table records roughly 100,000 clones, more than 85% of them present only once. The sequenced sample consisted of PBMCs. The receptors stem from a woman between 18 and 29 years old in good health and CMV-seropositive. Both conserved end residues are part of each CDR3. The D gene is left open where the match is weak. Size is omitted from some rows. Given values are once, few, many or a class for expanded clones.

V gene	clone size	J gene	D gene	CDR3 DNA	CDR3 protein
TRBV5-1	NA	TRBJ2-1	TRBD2	TGCGCCAGCAGCTTGGCAGTGCGCGGGGGGGACAATGAGCAGTTCTTC	CASSLAVRGGDNEQFF
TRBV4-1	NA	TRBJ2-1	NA	TGCGCCAGCAGCCAACCGGGACACTACAATGAGCAGTTCTTC	CASSQPGHYNEQFF
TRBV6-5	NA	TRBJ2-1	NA	TGTGCCAGCAGTTACAGCAGGCGGGCCTCCTACAATGAGCAGTTCTTC	CASSYSRRASYNEQFF
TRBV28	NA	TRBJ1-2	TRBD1	TGTGCCAGCAGTTTATCAGGGGGGTATGGCTACACCTTC	CASSLSGGYGYTF
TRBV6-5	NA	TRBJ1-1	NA	TGTGCCAGCAGTTACTCGTCTCAGGGGACTGAAGCTTTCTTT	CASSYSSQGTEAFF
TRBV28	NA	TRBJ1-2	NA	TGTGCCAGCAGTCTAGCGGCGGAGAGCTATGGCTACACCTTC	CASSLAAESYGYTF
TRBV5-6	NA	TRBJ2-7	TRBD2	TGTGCCAGCAGCTTGGGGACTAGCGGATTCTACGAGCAGTACTTC	CASSLGTSGFYEQYF
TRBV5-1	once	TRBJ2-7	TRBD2	TGCGCCAGCAGCTTGTGGGGACTAGTTGACGAGCAGTACTTC	CASSLWGLVDEQYF
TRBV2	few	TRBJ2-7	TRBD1	TGTGCCAGCAGTGACTTGGGACAGGGACAAAAGCAGTACTTC	CASSDLGQGQKQYF
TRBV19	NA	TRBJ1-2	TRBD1	TGTGCCAGTAGTTCGGGACAGGGTTGGTATGGCTACACCTTC	CASSSGQGWYGYTF
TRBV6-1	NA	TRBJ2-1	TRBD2	TGTGCCAGCAGTACTAGCGGGGGTTACAATGAGCAGTTCTTC	CASSTSGGYNEQFF
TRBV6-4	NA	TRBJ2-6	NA	TGTGCCAGCAGTGACTCAGGGGCTGGGGCCAACGTCCTGACTTTC	CASSDSGAGANVLTF
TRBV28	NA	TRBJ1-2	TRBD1	TGTGCCAGCAGTTCCCTTACAGGGGCCCTCCGCTATGGCTACACCTTC	CASSSLTGALRYGYTF
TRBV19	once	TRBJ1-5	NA	TGTGCCAGTAGTATCGAAATTAGGGGGAGCAATCAGCCCCAGCATTTT	CASSIEIRGSNQPQHF
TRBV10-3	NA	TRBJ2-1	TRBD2	TGTGCCACCCGGTCTAGCGGCCAAACGAATGAGCAGTTCTTC	CATRSSGQTNEQFF
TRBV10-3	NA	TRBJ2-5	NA	TGTGCCATCAGTGAGTCTCTGGAGACCCAGTACTTC	CAISESLETQYF
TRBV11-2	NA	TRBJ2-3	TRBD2	TGTGCCAGCAGCCCCGGTCGACTAGCTCGCACAGATACGCAGTATTTT	CASSPGRLARTDTQYF
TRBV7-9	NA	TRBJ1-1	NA	TGTGCCAGCAGCTATCAGCCATGGGGCGGTCCGAAAACTGAAGCTTTCTTT	CASSYQPWGGPKTEAFF
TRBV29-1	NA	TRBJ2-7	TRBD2	TGCAGCATATGGACTAGCGCAACCTACGAGCAGTACTTC	CSIWTSATYEQYF
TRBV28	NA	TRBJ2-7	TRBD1	TGTGCCAGCAGTTACCCGGGACAGGCTCTGGAGCAGTACTTC	CASSYPGQALEQYF
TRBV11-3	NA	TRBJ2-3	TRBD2	TGTGCCAGCAGCTGGACTAGCTCACCCGGCACAGATACGCAGTATTTT	CASSWTSSPGTDTQYF
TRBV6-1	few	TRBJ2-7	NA	TGTGCCAGCAGTAAAACGGGAGTCTACGAGCAGTACTTC	CASSKTGVYEQYF